This TCR beta chain comes out of a study of T cells in Graves' hyperthyroidism and ophthalmopathy. Hyperthyroidism had been newly diagnosed in patients aged 18 to 65, and its duration was under 2 months. RNA transcripts yielded amplified TCR beta CDR3 regions. TCR CDR3 underwent first-round RT-PCR with the HTBI primer set. TCRdb passed the multiplex PCR reads through MiXCR, listing each CDR3 protein once. The sample shows 350,000 to 450,000 distinct CDR3 sequences, approximately 15% of them seen only once. Findings and limits, study-wide: Ophthalmopathy onset followed model prediction by a median about six months. The majority of expanded thyroid clonotypes above 0.001 also appeared in blood.

This clonotype appeared a few times. The antigen is not known. Germline lookup yields CDR1 MNHEY and CDR2 SMNVEV (reference sequence). The CDR3 extends over 13 amino acids. V gave up 7 bases and J gave up 6 bases; unmatched junction bases: 4. The sequencing sample was made of blood. This TCR was recovered from a woman between 55 and 75 years old with Graves' hyperthyroidism. The chain couples TRBV27 to TRBJ1-2; 11 bases map to TRBD1. The CDR3 DNA reads TGTGCCAGCACCGGACAGGGGGCGGATGGCTACACCTTC. It yields the protein CASTGQGADGYTF.